Sequencing of this T cell receptor beta chain was carried out in a study of blood T cell repertoires in COVID-19. Study in general: The samples span acute and convalescent COVID-19 from the United States, Italy and Spain. From T cells, B-cell-depleted T cells, or PBMCs came the material, which was cDNA or gDNA.

TCRdb's table, derived via immunoSEQ multiplex PCR, lists solely in-frame clones and lacks some. The profile covers 440,000 or so clones, with 75% to 90% appearing a single time and about 1.6% taken by the ten largest. CDR1 WNHNN and CDR2 SYGVQD come from the germline V gene (reference sequence). V was pared by 2 bases and J by 9 bases, with 7 bases of the junction left unmatched. This CDR3 has 15 residues. The chain employs TRBV10-1 and TRBJ1-6; the match to TRBD1 covers 7 bases. This receptor was taken from a woman aged 40 to 55 with COVID-19, enrolled during active disease. The sequenced sample was peripheral blood. This CDR3 reads CASSEPGTALSPLHF. DNA for the CDR3: TGCGCCAGCAGTGAGCCGGGGACAGCCCTTTCACCCCTCCACTTT.